This TCR beta chain appears in the sequencing data of a study of T cells in Graves' hyperthyroidism and ophthalmopathy. Overall study findings and caveats: A model of 13 V-J features distinguished ophthalmopathy from stable hyperthyroidism. Among thyroid clonotypes expanded above 0.001, most also appeared in blood.

V was cut by 6 bases and J by 3 bases, with 12 bases left in between. The CDR3 runs to 14 residues. CDR1 is MNHEY and CDR2 is SMNVEV in the germline V gene (reference sequence). This clonotype was recorded at least ten times. The antigen is unknown. Template material for amplifying TCR beta CDR3 regions consisted of RNA transcripts. The HTBI primer set drove a first-round RT-PCR of the TCR CDR3. TCRdb ran MiXCR on the multiplex PCR reads and lists one entry per CDR3 protein. This sample yields under 750,000 distinct CDR3 sequences, of which about 19% are seen a single time; over 15% belongs to the top ten. These patients, aged 18 to 65, had recently diagnosed hyperthyroidism lasting under 2 months. Based on clinical symptoms, serum thyroxine and TRAb, thyroid ultrasound and orbital computed tomography, diagnoses were reached.

Sequencing was done on a sample of blood. The TCR sequence derives from a woman between 50 and 59 years old with Graves' hyperthyroidism that later progressed to Graves' ophthalmopathy. V gene TRBV27 combines with J gene TRBJ1-5; the D gene is possibly TRBD1 (6 bases). DNA of the CDR3: TGTGCCAGCAGGCAAACAGGGAACAATCAGCCCCAGCATTTT. Its protein is CASRQTGNNQPQHF.